The TCR beta chain under discussion was sequenced for a study of T cells in Graves' hyperthyroidism and ophthalmopathy. Study-wide background: Peripheral blood was collected at initial diagnosis, before any treatment.

Amplification of TCR beta CDR3 regions used RNA as the template. HTBI primers were used for first-round RT-PCR of the TCR CDR3. Via MiXCR, TCRdb re-called the multiplex PCR reads, giving one row per CDR3 protein. The sample shows under 650,000 distinct CDR3 sequences, 15% to 20% of them seen only once. This clonotype was recorded at least ten times. Its antigen is not known. Study conclusions and caveats: In the analysis, a 13 V-J model separated ophthalmopathy from stable hyperthyroidism.

CDR3 length: 16 amino acids. Trimming left V 2 bases short and J 0 bases short, with 11 bases between. The V gene's germline CDR1 is SGHTA and CDR2 FQGNSA. Graves' hyperthyroidism showing no ophthalmopathy progression within 18 months was considered stable. Disease duration under 2 months; hyperthyroidism patients were aged 18 to 65. Sequencing was carried out using blood. This clonotype originated in a woman in her 30s with Graves' hyperthyroidism. The J gene is TRBJ1-3, the V gene TRBV7-2; D possibly corresponds to TRBD1 (5 bases). The CDR3 spells CASSLRGVSSGNTIYF. The CDR3 coding sequence is TGTGCCAGCAGCTTACGGGGGGTTAGCTCTGGAAACACCATATATTTT.